These T cell receptor beta chains were read from a single sample in a study of shared clonotypes between healthy human individuals. Only in-frame clones appear in the TCRdb table, and some are missing; sequencing was by immunoSEQ multiplex PCR. The sample lists over a million clones; 70% to 80% were seen once. Sequenced input: memory CD4+ T cells sorted from blood. These TCRs come from a man younger than 30 in good health. CDR3s include the opening cysteine and the closing phenylalanine or tryptophan. The D gene is left open where the match is weak. Only part of the rows carry a size: once, few, many, or a class if the clone is expanded.

TRBV9	few	TRBJ1-1	-	TGTGCCAGCAGCGCCAACCCAGGAGGCACTGAAGCTTTCTTT	CASSANPGGTEAFF
TRBV7-6	-	TRBJ2-4	-	TGTGCCAGCAGCTTAGCGGGAGCGGTGAACATTCAGTACTTC	CASSLAGAVNIQYF
TRBV9	many	TRBJ2-7	-	TGTGCCAGCAGCCCCCACCGGGCAAGCCTTCTCTACGAGCAGTACTTC	CASSPHRASLLYEQYF
TRBV11-2	-	TRBJ2-1	TRBD1	TGTGCCAGCAGCTCCCGACAGGGAGAGCAGTTCTTC	CASSSRQGEQFF
TRBV19	-	TRBJ1-1	-	TGTGCCAGTAGTGAGGGGAGGTCGGGAGGGGGAGCTTTCTTT	CASSEGRSGGGAFF
TRBV7-2	-	TRBJ1-4	TRBD1	TGTGCCAGCAGCCAGACAGGGGGCCCGAATGAAAAACTGTTTTTT	CASSQTGGPNEKLFF
TRBV19	-	TRBJ2-5	-	TGTGCCAGTAGTATGGCGGGGGCCTATCAAGAGACCCAGTACTTC	CASSMAGAYQETQYF
TRBV6-5	-	TRBJ1-2	TRBD1	TGTGCCAGCAGTCCGGACAGGACTGGCGGTGGCTACACCTTC	CASSPDRTGGGYTF
TRBV30	-	TRBJ1-5	-	TGTGCCTGGAGGGGGCAGGGAGGTCAGCCCCAGCATTTT	CAWRGQGGQPQHF
TRBV29-1	-	TRBJ2-6	-	TGCAGTGGTGGGTCTGGGGCCAACGTCCTGACTTTC	CSGGSGANVLTF
TRBV2	-	TRBJ2-7	TRBD2	TGTGCCAGCAGCGATGGCGGGAGGGCCCCCTACGAGCAGTACTTC	CASSDGGRAPYEQYF
TRBV6-1	-	TRBJ1-3	TRBD1	TGTGCCAGCAGTGGGGACAGGGGAGGCTCTGGAAACACCATATATTTT	CASSGDRGGSGNTIYF
TRBV9	-	TRBJ2-2	TRBD2	TGTGCCAGCAGCCCCTTAGCGGGAGGGAACACCGGGGAGCTGTTTTTT	CASSPLAGGNTGELFF
TRBV5-6	many	TRBJ2-5	-	TGTGCCAGCAGCTTGGAGGAGAAAGAGACCCAGTACTTC	CASSLEEKETQYF
TRBV27	-	TRBJ2-3	TRBD2	TGTGCCAGCAGTGCCGCGGGGGGCCGAGATACGCAGTATTTT	CASSAAGGRDTQYF
TRBV19	-	TRBJ2-3	TRBD2	TGTGCCAGTAGTATTGGGCTAGCGGGGGGAAACACAGATACGCAGTATTTT	CASSIGLAGGNTDTQYF
TRBV18	-	TRBJ2-5	TRBD1	TGTGCCAGCTTAGCGACAGGGGGCAATCAAGAGACCCAGTACTTC	CASLATGGNQETQYF
TRBV6-5	once	TRBJ2-6	-	TGTGCCAGCAGTTACTCGGGGGTCTCTGGGGCCAACGTCCTGACTTTC	CASSYSGVSGANVLTF
TRBV10-3	many	TRBJ1-1	-	TGTGCCATCAGTCGGGTTCGGACTGAAGCTTTCTTT	CAISRVRTEAFF
TRBV9	once	TRBJ2-3	-	TGTGCCAGCAGCACACTGGATACGCAGTATTTT	CASSTLDTQYF
TRBV19	-	TRBJ2-1	TRBD2	TGTGCCAGTAGTAACCCTAGCGGGAAGACCTACAATGAGCAGTTCTTC	CASSNPSGKTYNEQFF
TRBV15	-	TRBJ1-2	-	TGTGCCACCAGCAGAGATCACCTGCTTAACTATGGCTACACCTTC	CATSRDHLLNYGYTF
TRBV7-9	-	TRBJ2-1	TRBD2	TGTGCCAGCAGCCCGGGGACTAGCGGGGCCGCGGAGCAGTTCTTC	CASSPGTSGAAEQFF
TRBV6-1	once	TRBJ2-3	-	TGTGCCAGCAGTGGTGCGCCGTCCGGCAAAGATACGCAGTATTTT	CASSGAPSGKDTQYF
TRBV4-3	-	TRBJ2-7	-	TGCGCCAGCAGCCAAGAGAAAACGGGACTGACCTACGAGCAGTACTTC	CASSQEKTGLTYEQYF
TRBV25-1	few	TRBJ2-3	TRBD2	TGTGCCAGCAGTGTTGCGGGAGGTTACACAGATACGCAGTATTTT	CASSVAGGYTDTQYF
TRBV30	-	TRBJ1-2	TRBD1	TGTGCCTGGAGTGGCAAGGACAGGGGACTCTATGGCTACACCTTC	CAWSGKDRGLYGYTF
TRBV18	-	TRBJ2-1	-	TGTGCCAGCTCACCACCGGAAACCTGGTGGCAGTTCTTC	CASSPPETWWQFF
TRBV30	once	TRBJ2-7	TRBD2	TGTGCCTGGAGTGTACTGGGGACTAGCGGCGAGCAGTACTTC	CAWSVLGTSGEQYF
TRBV18	-	TRBJ2-3	-	TGTGCCAGCTCACCGGGGGGATCAGATACGCAGTATTTT	CASSPGGSDTQYF
TRBV9	-	TRBJ2-3	TRBD2	TGTGCCAGCAGCGTAGCGGGAGGGTTGATTGGCACAGATACGCAGTATTTT	CASSVAGGLIGTDTQYF
TRBV6-6	-	TRBJ1-5	-	TGTGCCAGCAGCCGGCTGACCCCCAGCAATCAGCCCCAGCATTTT	CASSRLTPSNQPQHF